This T cell receptor beta chain was recovered during a study of T cell changes during pregnancy in multiple sclerosis. There are a few counts of this clone. Germline lookup yields CDR1 SNHLY and CDR2 FYNNEI. The CDR3 sequence is 14 residues long. V was clipped by 3 bases and J by 5 bases; unmatched bases: 5. Here immunoSEQ multiplex PCR was the method, and the copy in TCRdb shows in-frame clones only, minus some. The data contain about 110,000 clones, under 95% of them singletons. This sequence originates from a female donor with multiple sclerosis, enrolled in a pregnancy study. This chain links TRBV2 with TRBJ2-5; 8 bases align to TRBD1. This material consisted of peripheral blood, taken before pregnancy. The CDR3 bases are TGTGCCAGCAGTGATCCGGACAGGGCCGAGACCCAGTACTTC. It specifies CASSDPDRAETQYF.